Below, 20 T cell receptor beta chains from the same sample are listed, as sequenced in a study of technical replicates of blood from a few donors. This table comes from immunoSEQ multiplex PCR, and its TCRdb copy is limited to in-frame clones, with some not included. The data contain about 93,000 clones, nearly 97% of them singletons. The sample comprised T cells isolated from PBMCs. The receptor set was obtained from a human donor in good health.

The rearrangement uses TRBV6-1 and TRBJ2-7; no clear D. CDR3 size: 12 residues. Deletions cut 4 bases from V and 4 bases from J, with 8 bases between. In germline, CDR1 is MNHNS, CDR2 SASEGT. The CDR3 DNA follows: TGTGCCAGCAGTGGAGACACGTACGAGCAGTACTTC. Protein sequence: CASSGDTYEQYF.

This clone was seen once. V is TRBV7-9 and J is TRBJ2-6, with 8 bases matching TRBD1. This CDR3 comprises 19 residues. Trimming cost V 1 base and J 1 base; bases outside gene matches: 9. Germline CDR1 is SEHNR and CDR2 is FQNEAQ (reference sequence). The CDR3 DNA reads as TGTGCCAGCAGCTTAGGAGGGACAGGAGGGGATTCTGGGGCCAACGTCCTGACTTTC. It specifies CASSLGGTGGDSGANVLTF. The complete variable domain, with remaining parts taken from reference TRBV7-9 and TRBJ2-6, reads DTGVSQNPRHKITKRGQNVTFRCDPISEHNRLYWYRQTLGQGPEFLTYFQNEAQLEKSRLLSDRFSAERPKGSFSTLEIQRTEQGDSAMYLCASSLGGTGGDSGANVLTFGAGSRLTVL.

The chain recombines TRBV29-1 with TRBJ2-7; 7 bases line up with TRBD1. Trimming at V came to 6 bases and at J to 2 bases, leaving 7 bases not matched to a gene. Per the germline V gene, CDR1 is SQVTM and CDR2 is ANQGSEA. CDR3 size: 13 residues. CDR3 region: CSVHEGTAYEQYF. The CDR3 region has the DNA TGCAGCGTCCATGAGGGGACAGCCTACGAGCAGTACTTC.

V is TRBV21-1 and J is TRBJ2-6; the table's D call of TRBD2 was not tested on the DNA. TRBV21-1 is a recognized pseudogene. The CDR3 contains 13 residues. The CDR3 is CASSPRGANVLTF. CDR3 DNA sequence: TGTGCCAGCAGCCCTCGGGGGGCCAACGTCCTGACTTTC.

Only one count was recorded for this clone. The CDR3 sequence is CASRETQYF. In nucleotides, the CDR3 is TGTGCCAGTCGAGAGACCCAGTACTTC. The chain joins TRBV19 to TRBJ2-5; D is unclear. V lost 8 bases, J lost 4 bases, and 2 bases lay in between. The germline CDR1 and CDR2 sequences are LNHDA and SQIVND (reference sequence). This CDR3 has 9 amino acids.

The V and J genes are TRBV7-2 and TRBJ1-5; D ambiguous. The CDR3 is made up of 14 amino acids. Germline assignment: CDR1 SGHTA and CDR2 FQGNSA. Trimming took 2 bases from V and 6 from J, leaving 11 bases between them. The CDR3 loop is CASSLQGGSQPQHF. CDR3 in DNA: TGTGCCAGCAGCTTACAAGGCGGTAGTCAGCCCCAGCATTTT. The variable domain in full, completed from reference TRBV7-2 and TRBJ1-5, reads GAGVSQSPSNKVTEKGKDVELRCDPISGHTALYWYRQSLGQGLEFLIYFQGNSAPDKSGLPSDRFSAERTGGSVSTLTIQRTQQEDSAVYLCASSLQGGSQPQHFGDGTRLSIL.

The J gene is TRBJ2-2, the V gene TRBV9, with a tentative D call TRBD1 (5 bases). V lost 3 bases and J 2 bases, leaving 8 bases between the germline ends. The germline V gene encodes CDR1 SGDLS and CDR2 YYNGEE. The CDR3 is made up of 14 amino acids. CDR3 coding DNA: TGTGCCAGCAGCGGGACAATTAACACCGGGGAGCTGTTTTTT. Its translation: CASSGTINTGELFF.

The chain employs TRBV2 and TRBJ1-3; D not resolved. The CDR3 consists of 15 residues. Per germline, CDR1 SNHLY and CDR2 FYNNEI. The V gene lost 3 bases and the J gene lost 2 bases, with 11 bases spanning the gap. The CDR3 loop is CASSEIGEAGNTIYF. The CDR3 region has the DNA TGTGCCAGCAGTGAGATCGGGGAAGCTGGAAACACCATATATTTT. Based on the CDR3 plus reference TRBV2 and TRBJ1-3, the full variable domain is EPEVTQTPSHQVTQMGQEVILRCVPISNHLYFYWYRQILGQKVEFLVSFYNNEISEKSEIFDDQFSVERPDGSNFTLKIRSTKLEDSAMYFCASSEIGEAGNTIYFGEGSWLTVV.

This clone was detected a few times. The chain uses TRBV28 and TRBJ1-4; perhaps TRBD1 as D (6 bases). CDR1 and CDR2 from the germline V gene are MDHEN and SYDVKM. The V and J ends lost 3 bases and 8 bases respectively, with 10 bases between them. The CDR3 extends over 13 amino acids. CDR3 sequence (DNA): TGTGCCAGCAGTTTTGATCAGGGGGAAAAACTGTTTTTT. As protein: CASSFDQGEKLFF.

The chain joins TRBV4-1 to TRBJ1-4; possibly TRBD1 for D (6 bases). The ends were cut back, 1 base at V and 11 bases at J, with 26 bases in the middle. Germline CDR1 is MGHRA and CDR2 is YSYEKL. The CDR3 has 18 amino acids. CDR3 sequence reads: CASSQVADRTLWGGKLFF. In DNA, the CDR3 is TGCGCCAGCAGCCAAGTAGCCGACAGGACTCTTTGGGGTGGGAAACTGTTTTTT.

The chain recombines TRBV7-9 with TRBJ1-6; 8 positions match TRBD1. The CDR3 runs to 14 residues. Germline loops: CDR1 SEHNR, CDR2 FQNEAQ (reference sequence). V lost 5 bases and J lost 5; bases outside the gene matches: 2. This CDR3 reads CASSPDRDNSPLHF. In DNA form, the CDR3 reads TGTGCCAGCAGCCCGGACAGGGATAATTCACCCCTCCACTTT.

CDR3 DNA: TGTGCCAGCAGCTTTCTTACACTACTAGCGGGGGGCACCAATGAGCAGTTCTTC. It specifies CASSFLTLLAGGTNEQFF. The chain uses TRBV7-9 and TRBJ2-1, with 12 bases fitting TRBD2. Germline V gene lookup returns CDR1 SEHNR and CDR2 FQNEAQ (reference sequence). This CDR3 is built from 18 residues. J gave up 6 bases and V 3 bases, and 12 bases lay outside the gene matches.

This sequence joins TRBV19 and TRBJ1-1; maybe TRBD1 (6 bases). Trimming left V 1 base short and J 8 bases short, with 11 bases between. There are 13 residues in the CDR3. The germline V gene has CDR1 LNHDA and CDR2 SQIVND (reference sequence). The DNA of the CDR3 is TGTGCCAGTAGTATAGCAGGGGAACGAGAAGCTTTCTTT. Its translation is CASSIAGEREAFF. Looking up the rest from reference TRBV19 and TRBJ1-1 gives the full variable domain: DGGITQSPKYLFRKEGQNVTLSCEQNLNHDAMYWYRQDPGQGLRLIYYSQIVNDFQKGDIAEGYSVSREKKESFPLTVTSAQKNPTAFYLCASSIAGEREAFFGQGTRLTVV.

This chain connects TRBV10-1 to TRBJ2-7; D might be TRBD1 (6 bases). V dropped 2 bases and J dropped 2 bases, with 16 bases sitting between them. CDR1 and CDR2 from the germline V gene are WNHNN and SYGVQD (reference sequence). This CDR3 is 16 amino acids long. CDR3 sequence: CASSEGQGTLPYEQYF. CDR3 in DNA: TGCGCCAGCAGTGAGGGGCAGGGGACCTTACCCTACGAGCAGTACTTC.

This clone was counted a single time. The chain uses TRBV7-9 and TRBJ2-2; no firm D call. Trimming left V 1 base short and J 7 bases short, with 7 bases between. CDR3 size: 13 residues. Germline-derived CDR1 and CDR2 are SEHNR and FQNEAQ (reference sequence). CDR3 amino acids: CASSLGANGELFF. In DNA form, the CDR3 reads TGTGCCAGCAGCTTAGGGGCGAACGGGGAGCTGTTTTTT.

This rearrangement joins TRBV27 to TRBJ2-3; 8 bases are a match to TRBD2. Germline CDR1 and CDR2: MNHEY and SMNVEV (reference sequence). This CDR3 has 17 residues. With V trimmed by 4 bases and J by 5 bases, 14 bases remained unmatched. The CDR3 nucleotides read TGTGCCAGCAGTTCGACCGTTCTAGCGGGCATACGAGATACGCAGTATTTT. Protein product: CASSSTVLAGIRDTQYF.

The CDR3 sequence: CASSPRQGETQYF. The DNA for the CDR3 is TGTGCCAGCAGCCCCCGCCAGGGCGAGACCCAGTACTTC. The chain couples TRBV7-9 to TRBJ2-5, with D possibly matching TRBD1 (5 bases). The germline V gene encodes CDR1 SEHNR and CDR2 FQNEAQ (reference sequence). V was cut by 5 bases and J by 5 bases, with 12 bases left in between. The CDR3 has 13 residues.

This chain uses TRBV7-9 with TRBJ2-1; D is perhaps TRBD1 (6 bases). The V and J ends lost 0 bases and 3 bases respectively, with 18 bases between them. CDR3 length equals 18 residues. Germline V gene lookup returns CDR1 SEHNR and CDR2 FQNEAQ (reference sequence). The CDR3 region has the DNA TGTGCCAGCAGCTTAGCTCAGGGGTTGAGCAAGGGCTACAATGAGCAGTTCTTC. It codes for CASSLAQGLSKGYNEQFF. The full variable domain, in which reference TRBV7-9 and TRBJ2-1 provide the parts outside the CDR3, is DTGVSQNPRHKITKRGQNVTFRCDPISEHNRLYWYRQTLGQGPEFLTYFQNEAQLEKSRLLSDRFSAERPKGSFSTLEIQRTEQGDSAMYLCASSLAQGLSKGYNEQFFGPGTRLTVL.

The chain is built from TRBV4-1 and TRBJ2-2; D gene unclear. Trimming left V 6 bases short and J 5 bases short, with 16 bases between. This CDR3 region has 15 residues. CDR1 is MGHRA, CDR2 YSYEKL, per germline. The CDR3 loop is CASSTVDGVTGELFF. The CDR3 nucleotides read TGCGCCAGCAGTACTGTAGATGGTGTGACCGGGGAGCTGTTTTTT.

The chain recombines TRBV20-1 with TRBJ2-7, with 9 positions matching TRBD2. V gave up 2 bases and J gave up 7 bases; unmatched junction bases: 0. Germline values: CDR1 DFQATT, CDR2 SNEGSKA (reference sequence). The CDR3 consists of 11 residues. The CDR3, as DNA: TGCAGTGCTAGAAGCGGGGGGGAGCAGTACTTC. Translated, it gives CSARSGGEQYF.